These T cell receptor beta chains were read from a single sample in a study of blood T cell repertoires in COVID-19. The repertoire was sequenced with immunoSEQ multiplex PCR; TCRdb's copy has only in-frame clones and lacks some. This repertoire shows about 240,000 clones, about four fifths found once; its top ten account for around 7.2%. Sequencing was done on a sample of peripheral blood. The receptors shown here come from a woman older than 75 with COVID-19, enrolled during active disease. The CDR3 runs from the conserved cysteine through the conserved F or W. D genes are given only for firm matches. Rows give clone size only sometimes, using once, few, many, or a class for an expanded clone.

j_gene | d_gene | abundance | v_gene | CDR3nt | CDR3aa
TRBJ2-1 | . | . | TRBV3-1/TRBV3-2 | TGTGCCAGCAGCCAGAGTTACAATGAGCAGTTCTTC | CASSQSYNEQFF
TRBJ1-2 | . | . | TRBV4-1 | TGCGCCAGCAGCCAAGGACTGCCTGGCTATGGCTACACCTTC | CASSQGLPGYGYTF
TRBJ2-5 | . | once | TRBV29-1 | TGCAGCGTTGAAGATCTTAGGACAGCGGTACCCCAGTACTTC | CSVEDLRTAVPQYF
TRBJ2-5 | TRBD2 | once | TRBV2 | TGTGCCAGCACCCGACTAGCCGGAGAGACCCAGTACTTC | CASTRLAGETQYF
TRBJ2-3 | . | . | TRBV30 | TGTGCCTGGAGTGAAAGGGGTGCTAGCACAGATACGCAGTATTTT | CAWSERGASTDTQYF
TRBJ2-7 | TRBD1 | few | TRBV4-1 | TGCGCCAGCAGCCACGGACAGGGGACCTACGAGCAGTACTTC | CASSHGQGTYEQYF
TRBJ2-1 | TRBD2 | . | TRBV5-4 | TGTGCCAGCAGGGGGGGACTAGCGGTATCCTCCTACAATGAGCAGTTCTTC | CASRGGLAVSSYNEQFF
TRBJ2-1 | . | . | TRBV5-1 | TGCGCCAGCAGCTCACCGACAGGACGGGGCGAGCAGTTCTTC | CASSSPTGRGEQFF
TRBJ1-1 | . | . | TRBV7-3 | TGTGCCAGCAGCCAGCGGGGGAGCACTGAAGCTTTCTTT | CASSQRGSTEAFF
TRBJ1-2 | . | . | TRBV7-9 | TGTGCCAGCAGCTTCGGGGGAGGTGGCTACACCTTC | CASSFGGGGYTF
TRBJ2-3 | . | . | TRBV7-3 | TGTGCCAGCAGCTCAGGAACAGATACGCAGTATTTT | CASSSGTDTQYF
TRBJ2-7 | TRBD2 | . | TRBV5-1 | TGCGCCAGCAGCTCCAGGACTAGCGGCATCGAGCAGTACTTC | CASSSRTSGIEQYF